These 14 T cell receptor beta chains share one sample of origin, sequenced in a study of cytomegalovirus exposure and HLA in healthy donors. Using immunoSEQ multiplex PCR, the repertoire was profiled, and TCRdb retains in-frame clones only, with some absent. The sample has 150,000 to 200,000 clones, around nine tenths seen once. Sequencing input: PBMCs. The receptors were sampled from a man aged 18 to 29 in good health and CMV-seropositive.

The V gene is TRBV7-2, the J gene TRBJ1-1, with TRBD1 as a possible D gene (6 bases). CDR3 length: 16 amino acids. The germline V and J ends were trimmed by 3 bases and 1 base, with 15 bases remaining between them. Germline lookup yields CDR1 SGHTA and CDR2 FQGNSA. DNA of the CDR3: TGTGCCAGCAGCTTCTTTACCAGGACAGCGAACACTGAAGCTTTCTTT. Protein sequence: CASSFFTRTANTEAFF.

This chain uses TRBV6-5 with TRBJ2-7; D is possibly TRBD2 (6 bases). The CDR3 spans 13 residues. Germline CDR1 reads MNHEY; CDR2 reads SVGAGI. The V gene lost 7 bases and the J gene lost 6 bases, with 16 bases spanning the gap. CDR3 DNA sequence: TGTGCCAGCACCCCCGGTTTGGGAGGCGAGCAGTACTTC. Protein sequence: CASTPGLGGEQYF.

CDR3 region: CASSVAGVTDTQYF. The CDR3 DNA sequence: TGTGCCAGCAGTGTAGCAGGGGTAACAGATACGCAGTATTTT. The rearrangement links TRBV2 to TRBJ2-3; the D gene is possibly TRBD1 (6 bases). CDR1 and CDR2 from the germline V gene are SNHLY and FYNNEI. The germline V and J ends were trimmed by 4 bases and 3 bases, with 11 bases remaining between them. The CDR3 is 14 residues long.

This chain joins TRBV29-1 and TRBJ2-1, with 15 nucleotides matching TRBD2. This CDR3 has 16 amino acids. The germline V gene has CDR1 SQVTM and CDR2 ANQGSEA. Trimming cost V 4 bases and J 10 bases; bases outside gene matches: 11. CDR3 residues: CSVGRGGLAGGREQFF. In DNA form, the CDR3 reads TGCAGCGTTGGTCGGGGGGGACTAGCGGGGGGTCGGGAGCAGTTCTTC.

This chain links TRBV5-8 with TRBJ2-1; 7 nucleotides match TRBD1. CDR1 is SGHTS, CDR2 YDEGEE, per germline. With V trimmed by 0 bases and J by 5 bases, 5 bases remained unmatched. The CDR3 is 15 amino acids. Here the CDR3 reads CASSLEGQFDNEQFF. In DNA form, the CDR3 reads TGTGCCAGCAGCTTGGAGGGACAGTTCGACAATGAGCAGTTCTTC.

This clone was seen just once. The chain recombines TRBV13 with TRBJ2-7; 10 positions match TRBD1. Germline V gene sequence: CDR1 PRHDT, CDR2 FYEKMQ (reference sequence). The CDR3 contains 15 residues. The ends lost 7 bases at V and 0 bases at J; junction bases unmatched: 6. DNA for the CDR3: TGTGCCAGCACGAGAGGACAGGGGGGCTCCTACGAGCAGTACTTC. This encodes CASTRGQGGSYEQYF.

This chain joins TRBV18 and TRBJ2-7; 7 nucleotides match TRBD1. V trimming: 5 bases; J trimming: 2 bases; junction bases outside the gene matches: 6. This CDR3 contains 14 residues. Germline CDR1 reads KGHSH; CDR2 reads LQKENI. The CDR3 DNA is TGTGCCAGCTCAAGACCTGGGACAGCCTACGAGCAGTACTTC. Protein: CASSRPGTAYEQYF.

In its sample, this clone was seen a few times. The CDR3 here is CATRIGVETQYF. The DNA for the CDR3 is TGTGCCACCCGTATCGGGGTTGAGACCCAGTACTTC. This chain uses TRBV6-5 with TRBJ2-5; perhaps TRBD2 as D (5 bases). In germline, CDR1 is MNHEY, CDR2 SVGAGI. Trimming removed 10 bases at V and 5 bases at J, with 14 bases between. The CDR3 extends over 12 amino acids.

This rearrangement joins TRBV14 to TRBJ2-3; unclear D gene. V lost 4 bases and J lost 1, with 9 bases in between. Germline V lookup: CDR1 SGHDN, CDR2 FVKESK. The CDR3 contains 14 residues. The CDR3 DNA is TGTGCCAGCAGCCTTCTAGGCGGCACAGATACGCAGTATTTT. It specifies CASSLLGGTDTQYF. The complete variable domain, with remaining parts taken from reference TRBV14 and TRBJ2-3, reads EAGVTQFPSHSVIEKGQTVTLRCDPISGHDNLYWYRRVMGKEIKFLLHFVKESKQDESGMPNNRFLAERTGGTYSTLKVQPAELEDSGVYFCASSLLGGTDTQYFGPGTRLTVL.

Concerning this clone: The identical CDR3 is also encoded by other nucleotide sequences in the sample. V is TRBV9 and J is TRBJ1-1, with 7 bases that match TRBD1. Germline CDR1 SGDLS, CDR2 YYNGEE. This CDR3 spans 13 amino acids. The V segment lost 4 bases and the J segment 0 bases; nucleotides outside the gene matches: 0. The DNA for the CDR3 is TGTGCCAGCAGCCAGGGGGTGAACACTGAAGCTTTCTTT. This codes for CASSQGVNTEAFF. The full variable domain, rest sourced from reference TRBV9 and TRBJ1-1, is DSGVTQTPKHLITATGQRVTLRCSPRSGDLSVYWYQQSLDQGLQFLIQYYNGEERAKGNILERFSAQQFPDLHSELNLSSLELGDSALYFCASSQGVNTEAFFGQGTRLTVV.

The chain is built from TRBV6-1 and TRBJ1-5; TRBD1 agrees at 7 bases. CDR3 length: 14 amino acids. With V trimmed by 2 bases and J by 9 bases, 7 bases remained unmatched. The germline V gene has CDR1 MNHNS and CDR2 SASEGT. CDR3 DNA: TGTGCCAGCAGTGAATTAGGGGGCCCATCGCCCCAGCATTTT. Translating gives CASSELGGPSPQHF.

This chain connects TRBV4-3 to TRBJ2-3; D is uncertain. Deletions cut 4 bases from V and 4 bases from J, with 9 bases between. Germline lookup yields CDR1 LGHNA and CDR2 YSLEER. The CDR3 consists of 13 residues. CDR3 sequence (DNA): TGCGCCAGCAGCCGCGCCAATGCAGATACGCAGTATTTT. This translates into CASSRANADTQYF.

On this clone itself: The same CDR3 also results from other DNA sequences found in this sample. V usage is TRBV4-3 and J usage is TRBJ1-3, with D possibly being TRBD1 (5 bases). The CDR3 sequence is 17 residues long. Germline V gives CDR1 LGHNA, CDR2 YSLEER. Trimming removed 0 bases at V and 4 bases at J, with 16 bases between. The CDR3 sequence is CASSQDARGGAGNTIYF. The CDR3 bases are TGCGCCAGCAGCCAAGATGCCCGGGGGGGAGCCGGAAACACCATATATTTT.

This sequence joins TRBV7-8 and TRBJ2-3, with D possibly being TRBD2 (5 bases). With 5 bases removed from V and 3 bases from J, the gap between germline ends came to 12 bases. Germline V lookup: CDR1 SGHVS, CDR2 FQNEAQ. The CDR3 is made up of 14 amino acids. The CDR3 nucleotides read TGTGCCAGCAGCCAGACGGGCGGGACAGATACGCAGTATTTT. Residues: CASSQTGGTDTQYF. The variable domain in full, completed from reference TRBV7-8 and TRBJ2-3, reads GAGVSQSPRYKVAKRGQDVALRCDPISGHVSLFWYQQALGQGPEFLTYFQNEAQLDKSGLPSDRFFAERPEGSVSTLKIQRTQQEDSAVYLCASSQTGGTDTQYFGPGTRLTVL.